Following are 32 T cell receptor beta chains from one sample sequenced in a study of spatial heterogeneity in lung cancer. MiXCR was run by TCRdb on the 5' RACE reads, yielding one entry per CDR3 protein. The table lists approximately 41,000 distinct CDR3 sequences, 10% of them singletons. Time point noted: blood at routine non-recurrence follow-up after resection. Sequencing used PBMCs, obtained at follow-up. Receptors were obtained from a female donor with early-stage non-small cell lung cancer.

The rearrangement joins TRBV12-3 or TRBV12-4 to TRBJ2-1, with D perhaps TRBD2 (5 bases). This CDR3 has 16 amino acids. Trimming took off 2 bases at V and 4 bases at J, with 15 bases between the two ends. This CDR3 is CASSLQADFYYNEQFF. The CDR3 DNA is TGTGCCAGCAGTTTACAAGCGGACTTCTATTACAATGAGCAGTTCTTC.

This clonotype has ten or more counts. V is TRBV18 and J is TRBJ1-2; perhaps TRBD1 as D (6 bases). Germline CDR1 KGHSH, CDR2 LQKENI. Trimming removed 3 bases at V and 4 bases at J, with 9 bases between. CDR3 length: 13 residues. CDR3 protein: CASSPQDSYGYTF. Here the CDR3 DNA reads TGTGCCAGCTCACCGCAGGACAGCTATGGCTACACCTTC.

The chain couples TRBV4-2 to TRBJ2-5, with TRBD2 matching over 9 bases. Germline V gives CDR1 LGHNA, CDR2 YNFKEQ. There are 17 residues in the CDR3. Trimming took 1 base from V and 1 from J; bases not matched to a gene: 7. The CDR3 nucleotides read TGTGCCAGCAGCCAAGCGGGAGCGGGGGGAATCCAAGAGACCCAGTACTTC. It encodes CASSQAGAGGIQETQYF.

This clonotype has a count of ten or more. The J gene is TRBJ1-2, the V gene TRBV28; a weak D match, TRBD1 (6 bases). Between the trimmed V and J ends, which lost 7 bases and 4 bases, there was a span of 19 bases. Germline-derived CDR1 and CDR2 are MDHEN and SYDVKM. CDR3 length: 15 residues. CDR3 sequence: CASNPTVGGAYGYTF. In nucleotides, the CDR3 is TGTGCCAGCAATCCAACGGTAGGGGGAGCCTATGGCTACACCTTC.

This clonotype came up many times. The chain uses TRBV10-3 and TRBJ2-5; 8 bases agree with TRBD2. The V gene end was trimmed by 0 bases and the J gene end by 1 base; junction bases not matched to a gene: 19. The CDR3 length is 21 residues. Germline CDR1 and CDR2: ENHRY and SYGVKD. The CDR3 DNA is TGTGCCATCAGTGAGTCGAAGGGACTAGAGGGATACATAGAGGGCCAAGAGACCCAGTACTTC. This sequence encodes CAISESKGLEGYIEGQETQYF.

The chain joins TRBV7-9 to TRBJ2-7; D is possibly TRBD1 or TRBD2 (7 bases each). The V gene's germline CDR1 is SEHNR and CDR2 FQNEAQ (reference sequence). CDR3 size: 15 residues. V gave up 2 bases and J gave up 3 bases, with 14 bases separating them. The CDR3 DNA reads TGTGCCAGCAGCTTAAGCGGGACAGCCAGCTACGAGCAGTACTTC. Its protein product is CASSLSGTASYEQYF.

The chain couples TRBV29-1 to TRBJ1-2, with 7 bases fitting TRBD1. In germline, CDR1 is SQVTM, CDR2 ANQGSEA. J gave up 5 bases and V 4 bases, and 7 bases lay outside the gene matches. The CDR3 spans 13 residues. The DNA for the CDR3 is TGCAGCGTTGTTAGGGACAGAAAATATGGCTACACCTTC. It translates to CSVVRDRKYGYTF.

The chain couples TRBV20-1 to TRBJ2-7, with 8 bases identical to TRBD1. Germline V gene sequence: CDR1 DFQATT, CDR2 SNEGSKA (reference sequence). This CDR3 has 15 residues. V trimming: 0 bases; J trimming: 2 bases; junction bases outside the gene matches: 6. This chain's CDR3 is CSARDRRGQTYEQYF. The CDR3 DNA is TGCAGTGCTAGAGATCGCAGGGGGCAAACCTACGAGCAGTACTTC.

The V call is TRBV9, the J call TRBJ1-6, with D maybe TRBD1 (5 bases). V dropped 3 bases and J dropped 4 bases, with 11 bases sitting between them. This CDR3 comprises 15 residues. Looked up from germline, CDR1 is SGDLS and CDR2 is YYNGEE. CDR3 in DNA: TGTGCCAGCAGCGCCCGGGGGGGGTATAATTCACCCCTCCACTTT. This encodes CASSARGGYNSPLHF.

This clonotype was found many times. The chain links TRBV6-5 to TRBJ2-3; D uncertain. CDR1 MNHEY and CDR2 SVGAGI come from the germline V gene. CDR3 size: 16 residues. Deletions cut 2 bases from V and 4 bases from J, with 16 bases between. This CDR3 reads CASSYGEWYRADTQYF. As DNA, the CDR3 is TGTGCCAGCAGTTACGGCGAGTGGTATAGGGCAGATACGCAGTATTTT.

In DNA, the CDR3 is TGTGCCAGCAGCCAAGAAGAGGGCTTCTATAATTCACCCCTCCACTTT. This gives the protein CASSQEEGFYNSPLHF. The rearrangement links TRBV3-1 to TRBJ1-6; no reliable D call. Trimming stripped 0 bases from V and 3 bases from J, with 9 bases between. Per the germline V gene, CDR1 is LGHDT and CDR2 is YNNKEL (reference sequence). CDR3 length: 16 residues.

The V gene is TRBV4-1, the J gene TRBJ2-7, with 14 bases matching TRBD2. From germline, CDR1 is MGHRA and CDR2 YSYEKL. CDR3 size: 15 residues. After removal of 4 bases from V and 4 bases from J, the junction contained 3 bases not matched to a gene. The CDR3 is CASSPTSGGVYEQYF. CDR3 DNA: TGCGCCAGCAGCCCGACTAGCGGGGGGGTATACGAGCAGTACTTC.

For this clonotype: An end of the junction differs from the germline gene, which may be a read error. The rearrangement links TRBV5-1 to TRBJ1-4; the D is unclear. Germline-derived CDR1 and CDR2 are SGHRS and YFSETQ. The CDR3 extends over 13 amino acids. CDR3 nucleotides: TGCACCAGCAGCGACGGGTCTAATGAAAAACTGTTTTTT. This sequence encodes CTSSDGSNEKLFF.

The chain is built from TRBV20-1 and TRBJ2-7; weak D call: TRBD2 (7 bases). The CDR3 is made up of 14 amino acids. The ends were cut back, 5 bases at V and 4 bases at J, with 18 bases in the middle. The V gene's germline CDR1 is DFQATT and CDR2 SNEGSKA (reference sequence). For the CDR3, the DNA is TGCAGTGCTTTCCGGGGCGGGGGCAATTACGAGCAGTACTTC. The encoded protein is CSAFRGGGNYEQYF.

In its sample, this clonotype was seen many times. The rearrangement links TRBV20-1 to TRBJ2-5, with D possibly called TRBD1 or TRBD2 (5 bases each). Per the germline V gene, CDR1 is DFQATT and CDR2 is SNEGSKA (reference sequence). V lost 3 bases to trimming and J lost 6 bases, with 14 bases between them. CDR3 length equals 13 residues. The CDR3 DNA is TGCAGTGCTAGTGGGGACGGATTAAAGACCCAGTACTTC. Amino acid sequence: CSASGDGLKTQYF.

The sample holds many counts of this clonotype. The V call is TRBV2, the J call TRBJ2-5, with TRBD2 matching 14 bases. The V segment lost 6 bases and the J segment 4 bases; nucleotides outside the gene matches: 4. CDR3 size: 15 residues. The germline gives CDR1 SNHLY, CDR2 FYNNEI. CDR3 protein: CASSTGLAGGETQYF. The DNA of the CDR3 is TGTGCCAGCAGCACCGGACTAGCGGGGGGAGAGACCCAGTACTTC.

Many counts were recorded for this clonotype. The chain couples TRBV14 to TRBJ2-1; possible D gene TRBD2, 7 bases. There are 13 residues in the CDR3. CDR1 and CDR2 (germline): SGHDN, FVKESK. V was clipped by 4 bases and J by 9 bases, with 13 bases between them. The CDR3 DNA follows: TGTGCCAGCAGCCGGAAGGGGGGGAGTGAGCAGTTCTTC. Protein sequence: CASSRKGGSEQFF.

The V call is TRBV18, the J call TRBJ1-1; 8 bases fit TRBD1. Looked up from germline, CDR1 is KGHSH and CDR2 is LQKENI. V lost 4 bases and J lost 1; bases outside the gene matches: 2. The CDR3 spans 14 residues. CDR3 loop: CASSRGQANTEAFF. For the CDR3, the DNA is TGTGCCAGCTCACGGGGACAGGCGAACACTGAAGCTTTCTTT.

The sample holds a few counts of this clonotype. The chain links TRBV9 to TRBJ1-3, with D uncertain. The V end lost 0 bases, the J end lost 2 bases, and 12 bases lay between the germline ends. The CDR3 sequence is 16 residues long. The germline V gene encodes CDR1 SGDLS and CDR2 YYNGEE. The CDR3 region has the DNA TGTGCCAGCAGCGTAGGAGGACGGAAGGCTGGAAACACCATATATTTT. This sequence encodes CASSVGGRKAGNTIYF.

Many counts were recorded for this clonotype. The rearrangement links TRBV9 to TRBJ1-6; D is undetermined. The germline V gene has CDR1 SGDLS and CDR2 YYNGEE. The V and J ends lost 5 bases and 3 bases respectively, with 12 bases between them. The CDR3 runs 15 residues. The CDR3 nucleotides read TGTGCCAGCAGAGATGATACGGACTATAATTCACCCCTCCACTTT. This gives the protein CASRDDTDYNSPLHF.

This chain uses TRBV7-2 with TRBJ2-3; D is ambiguous. The V end lost 7 bases, the J end lost 2 bases, and 10 bases lay between the germline ends. CDR3 size: 13 residues. Germline loops: CDR1 SGHTA, CDR2 FQGNSA. The CDR3 coding sequence is TGTGCCAGCACCTCCAGCCCCACAGATACGCAGTATTTT. This sequence encodes CASTSSPTDTQYF.

This clonotype came up many times. CDR3 sequence (DNA): TGCAGTGCTAGAACGGGGGGTCGTCGGGACATTCAGTACTTC. Residues: CSARTGGRRDIQYF. The V call is TRBV20-1, the J call TRBJ2-4, with 7 bases aligning to TRBD2. The CDR3 consists of 14 residues. V shed 2 bases, J shed 8 bases, and the junction held 9 bases outside the gene matches. The V gene's germline CDR1 is DFQATT and CDR2 SNEGSKA (reference sequence).

As to this clonotype: A read error may explain this, as a much larger clone is one base away. The CDR3 nucleotides read TGTGCCAGCAGTTCGAACCGGGGTGTAACTGGCTACACCTTC. Protein product: CASSSNRGVTGYTF. The chain links TRBV12-3 or TRBV12-4 to TRBJ1-2; no definite D call. The CDR3 covers 14 residues. The V and J ends lost 4 bases and 7 bases respectively, with 16 bases between them.

The chain recombines TRBV20-1 with TRBJ2-5; TRBD2 agrees at 9 bases. With V trimmed by 6 bases and J by 2 bases, 7 bases remained unmatched. CDR3 size: 14 residues. Germline V gene sequence: CDR1 DFQATT, CDR2 SNEGSKA (reference sequence). The CDR3 DNA reads TGCAGTGCCCAGAGGGCGGGGGGGCAAGAGACCCAGTACTTC. Translated: CSAQRAGGQETQYF.

This clonotype appeared many times. This sequence joins TRBV6-4 and TRBJ2-2; 12 nucleotides align to TRBD2. Germline CDR1 reads MRHNA; CDR2 reads SNTAGT. The CDR3 extends over 15 amino acids. The ends lost 9 bases at V and 4 bases at J; junction bases unmatched: 6. The CDR3 coding sequence is TGTGCCAGTGGAGCGGGACTAGCGGGCACCGGGGAGCTGTTTTTT. It codes for CASGAGLAGTGELFF.

There are many counts of this clonotype. The chain carries TRBV5-1 and TRBJ2-7, with D possibly being TRBD1 (6 bases). Germline V gene data show CDR1 as SGHRS and CDR2 as YFSETQ. The CDR3 is 15 amino acids. Trimming left V 1 base short and J 6 bases short, with 17 bases between. The CDR3 sequence: CASSLFETGSREQYF. The CDR3 DNA is TGCGCCAGCAGCTTGTTCGAAACAGGGTCCCGCGAGCAGTACTTC.

V usage is TRBV24-1 and J usage is TRBJ2-5; D is unclear. This CDR3 has 15 amino acids. V dropped 0 bases and J dropped 0 bases, with 7 bases sitting between them. CDR1 and CDR2 (germline): KGHDR, SFDVKD. CDR3 nucleotide sequence: TGTGCCACCAGTGATTTGGCAGGCAACCAAGAGACCCAGTACTTC. It translates to CATSDLAGNQETQYF.

This clonotype is medium-sized (0.01 to 0.1%) by share. The chain links TRBV28 to TRBJ2-7, with TRBD1 matching 8 bases. Germline values: CDR1 MDHEN, CDR2 SYDVKM. The CDR3 consists of 17 residues. The V gene end was trimmed by 2 bases and the J gene end by 3 bases; junction bases not matched to a gene: 12. CDR3 in DNA: TGTGCCAGCAGTTTAATCTCTCGGCAGGGGGCGTTCTACGAGCAGTACTTC. It encodes CASSLISRQGAFYEQYF.

This clonotype occurred a few times. The rearrangement joins TRBV9 to TRBJ1-2; possibly TRBD1 for D (6 bases). Trimming left V 2 bases short and J 6 bases short, with 17 bases between. The CDR3 has 15 amino acids. CDR1 is SGDLS and CDR2 is YYNGEE in the germline V gene. The CDR3 loop is CASSVGTGLGNGYTF. The CDR3 DNA is TGTGCCAGCAGCGTGGGTACAGGGCTGGGAAATGGCTACACCTTC.

CDR3 loop: CASSENIRETQYF. In nucleotides, the CDR3 is TGCGCCAGCAGTGAGAATATACGAGAGACCCAGTACTTC. The chain employs TRBV10-1 and TRBJ2-5; D gene ambiguous. Germline CDR1 WNHNN, CDR2 SYGVQD (reference sequence). Trimming cost V 2 bases and J 4 bases, with 8 bases left between them. The CDR3 has 13 amino acids.

The table lists this clonotype with many counts. The chain recombines TRBV7-9 with TRBJ1-5, with no clear D. Germline loops: CDR1 SEHNR, CDR2 FQNEAQ (reference sequence). The CDR3 has 15 amino acids. V lost 1 base and J lost 5, with 12 bases in between. The CDR3 DNA is TGTGCCAGCAGCTTAGTTGGAGGTGGGGATCAGCCCCAGCATTTT. Its translation: CASSLVGGGDQPQHF.

This clonotype appeared a few times. The rearrangement joins TRBV10-3 to TRBJ1-2, with 7 bases lining up with TRBD1. This CDR3 is built from 15 residues. Trimming took 2 bases from V and 4 from J; bases not matched to a gene: 7. CDR1 ENHRY and CDR2 SYGVKD come from the germline V gene. The CDR3 nucleotides read TGTGCCATCAGTGAGGTAGACAGGGCCGCCTATGGCTACACCTTC. This codes for CAISEVDRAAYGYTF.